The 13 T cell receptor beta chains listed next were all sequenced from one sample in a study of blood T cell repertoires in COVID-19. Assay used: immunoSEQ multiplex PCR; TCRdb lists only in-frame clones, some missing. The sample lists about 320,000 clones; about 88% were seen once. Material for sequencing was PBMCs or T cells enriched from blood (not recorded which). These receptors were obtained from a man between 60 and 75 years old who had recovered from COVID-19.

The chain carries TRBV5-3 and TRBJ1-2; D perhaps matches TRBD1 (5 bases). TRBV5-3 is an open reading frame whose function is uncertain. The CDR3 has 14 residues. With 0 bases removed from V and 6 bases from J, the gap between germline ends came to 12 bases. This CDR3 reads CARSLAGEVDGYTF. The DNA of the CDR3 is TGTGCCAGAAGCTTGGCGGGGGAGGTAGATGGCTACACCTTC.

Here the CDR3 reads CASSQGQGMNTEAFF. CDR3 bases: TGCGCCAGCAGCCAAGGACAGGGTATGAACACTGAAGCTTTCTTT. The chain carries TRBV5-1 and TRBJ1-1; 8 bases agree with TRBD1. V lost 4 bases to trimming and J lost 0 bases; unmatched junction nucleotides: 5. Germline CDR1 is SGHRS and CDR2 is YFSETQ. The length of the CDR3 is 15 residues.

The chain employs TRBV5-1 and TRBJ2-1, with 10 bases matching TRBD2. Germline CDR1 SGHRS, CDR2 YFSETQ. V dropped 0 bases and J dropped 7; count of bases not matched to a gene: 7. The CDR3 extends over 16 amino acids. The DNA of the CDR3 is TGCGCCAGCAGCTTGGCTAGCGGGAGTATTGGAAATGAGCAGTTCTTC. Protein sequence: CASSLASGSIGNEQFF.

The V and J genes are TRBV24-1 and TRBJ1-2; D remains ambiguous. Germline CDR1 KGHDR, CDR2 SFDVKD. V lost 0 bases to trimming and J lost 7 bases, with 11 bases between them. CDR3 length: 14 amino acids. This chain's CDR3 is CATSDLPNRSGYTF. Here the CDR3 DNA reads TGTGCCACCAGTGATTTGCCTAATAGGAGTGGCTACACCTTC.

This clone has only one observation. The J gene is TRBJ1-5, the V gene TRBV29-1, with 7 bases aligning to TRBD1. V shed 7 bases, J shed 0 bases, and the junction held 9 bases outside the gene matches. CDR3 length equals 15 residues. CDR1 and CDR2 from the germline V gene are SQVTM and ANQGSEA. CDR3 nucleotides: TGCAGCGCGTTGGACGGGACAGCTAGCAATCAGCCCCAGCATTTT. Protein: CSALDGTASNQPQHF. The full variable domain, rest sourced from reference TRBV29-1 and TRBJ1-5, is SAVISQKPSRDICQRGTSLTIQCQVDSQVTMMFWYRQQPGQSLTLIATANQGSEATYESGFVIDKFPISRPNLTFSTLTVSNMSPEDSSIYLCSALDGTASNQPQHFGDGTRLSIL.

The CDR3 sequence is CALNRAGANVLTF. DNA for the CDR3: TGTGCCTTGAACAGGGCTGGGGCCAACGTCCTGACTTTC. This sequence joins TRBV30 and TRBJ2-6; D is perhaps TRBD1 (6 bases). Germline-derived CDR1 and CDR2 are GTSNPN and SVGIG (reference sequence). V shed 7 bases and J shed 2 bases, with 9 bases lying between them. The CDR3 sequence is 13 residues long.

This clone was detected once. The chain employs TRBV29-1 and TRBJ2-7; 7 bases fit TRBD2. The CDR3 has 13 residues. Germline V lookup: CDR1 SQVTM, CDR2 ANQGSEA. V gave up 6 bases and J gave up 3 bases; unmatched junction bases: 8. The CDR3 is CSVRSGTNYEQYF. The CDR3 DNA follows: TGCAGCGTAAGAAGCGGGACGAACTACGAGCAGTACTTC.

The chain recombines TRBV19 with TRBJ2-7; TRBD2 agrees at 11 bases. The CDR3 contains 15 residues. The germline CDR1 and CDR2 sequences are LNHDA and SQIVND (reference sequence). V lost 6 bases to trimming and J lost 4 bases; unmatched junction nucleotides: 8. The CDR3 nucleotides read TGTGCCAGTAGGGGTTTGGCTAGCGGGAGGTACGAGCAGTACTTC. This gives the protein CASRGLASGRYEQYF.

The V and J genes are TRBV2 and TRBJ2-4, with TRBD2 matching 10 bases. The CDR3 runs to 14 residues. The junction had 4 bases not matched to a gene; V was cut back by 5 bases and J by 6 bases. CDR1 is SNHLY and CDR2 is FYNNEI in the germline V gene. DNA of the CDR3: TGTGCCAGCAGTCCCCGGACTAGCGGAAACATTCAGTACTTC. Protein: CASSPRTSGNIQYF.

The V and J genes are TRBV28 and TRBJ1-5, with 7 bases identical to TRBD1. The germline gives CDR1 MDHEN, CDR2 SYDVKM. The CDR3 consists of 14 residues. Trimming cost V 7 bases and J 7 bases; bases outside gene matches: 10. CDR3 nucleotide sequence: TGTGCCAGCACCTCGACAGGGACTCTGCAGCCCCAGCATTTT. It codes for CASTSTGTLQPQHF.

The gene calls are TRBV27 and TRBJ1-2; D is uncertain. The CDR3 has 16 amino acids. V was trimmed by 4 bases and J by 4 bases, leaving 19 bases between them. CDR1 and CDR2 from the germline V gene are MNHEY and SMNVEV (reference sequence). The CDR3 bases are TGTGCCAGCAGTTCCCCTGGAGGAACAGAGGGCTATGGCTACACCTTC. Translation gives CASSSPGGTEGYGYTF.

The chain employs TRBV10-3 and TRBJ2-7; no reliable D call. Per the germline V gene, CDR1 is ENHRY and CDR2 is SYGVKD. Trimming cost V 6 bases and J 1 base, with 13 bases left between them. CDR3 length equals 14 residues. The DNA of the CDR3 is TGTGCCATCAGAGATACCGGGTCTTCCTACGAGCAGTACTTC. Protein product: CAIRDTGSSYEQYF.

V is TRBV5-5 and J is TRBJ2-3, with 8 positions matching TRBD1. CDR3 length: 15 amino acids. CDR1 is SGHKS, CDR2 YYEKEE, per germline (reference sequence). V gave up 6 bases and J gave up 5 bases; unmatched junction bases: 11. CDR3 DNA sequence: TGTGCCAGCACCCGAGGGCAGGGGGCGCGAGATACGCAGTATTTT. The encoded protein is CASTRGQGARDTQYF.